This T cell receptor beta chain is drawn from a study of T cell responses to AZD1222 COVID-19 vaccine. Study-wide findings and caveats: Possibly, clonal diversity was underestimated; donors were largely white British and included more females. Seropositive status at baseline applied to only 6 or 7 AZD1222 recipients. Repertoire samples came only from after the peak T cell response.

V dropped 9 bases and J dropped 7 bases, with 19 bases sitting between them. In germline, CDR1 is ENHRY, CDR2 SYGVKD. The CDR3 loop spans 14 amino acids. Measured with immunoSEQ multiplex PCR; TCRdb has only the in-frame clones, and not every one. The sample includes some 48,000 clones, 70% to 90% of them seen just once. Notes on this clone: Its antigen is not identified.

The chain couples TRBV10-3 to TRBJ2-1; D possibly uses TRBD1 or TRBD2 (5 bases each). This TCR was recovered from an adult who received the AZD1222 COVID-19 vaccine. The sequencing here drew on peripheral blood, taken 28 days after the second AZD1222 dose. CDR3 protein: CAIAGELGRNEQFF. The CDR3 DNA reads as TGTGCCATAGCCGGGGAATTGGGGCGGAATGAGCAGTTCTTC.